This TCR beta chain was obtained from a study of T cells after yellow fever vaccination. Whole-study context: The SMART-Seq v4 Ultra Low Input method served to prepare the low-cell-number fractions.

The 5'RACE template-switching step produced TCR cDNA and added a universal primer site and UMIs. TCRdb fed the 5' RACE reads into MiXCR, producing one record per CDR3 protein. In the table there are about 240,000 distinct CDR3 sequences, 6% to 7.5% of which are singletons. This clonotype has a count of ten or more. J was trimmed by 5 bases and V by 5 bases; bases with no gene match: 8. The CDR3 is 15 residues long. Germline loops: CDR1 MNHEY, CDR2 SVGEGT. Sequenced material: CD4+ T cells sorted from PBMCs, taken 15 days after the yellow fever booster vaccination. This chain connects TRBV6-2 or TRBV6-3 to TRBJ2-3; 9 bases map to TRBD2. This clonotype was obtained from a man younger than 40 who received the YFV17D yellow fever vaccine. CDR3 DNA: TGTGCCAGCAGTAATCCTAGCGGGACGGGAGATACGCAGTATTTT. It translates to CASSNPSGTGDTQYF.